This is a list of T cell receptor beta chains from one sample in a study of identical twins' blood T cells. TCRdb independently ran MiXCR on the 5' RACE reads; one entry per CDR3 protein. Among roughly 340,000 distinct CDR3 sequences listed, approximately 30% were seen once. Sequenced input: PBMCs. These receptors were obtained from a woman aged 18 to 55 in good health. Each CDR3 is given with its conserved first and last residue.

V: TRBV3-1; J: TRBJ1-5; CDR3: CASSRGQINQPQHF
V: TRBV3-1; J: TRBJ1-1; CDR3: CASSQYGYTEAFF
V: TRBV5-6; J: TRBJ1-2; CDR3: CASSWSRPLYGYTF
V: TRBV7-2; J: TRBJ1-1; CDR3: CASSTRDRTRTEAFF
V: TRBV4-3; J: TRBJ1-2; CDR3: CASSQEVAGFYGYTF
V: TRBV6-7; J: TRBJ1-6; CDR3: CASRSGNSPLHF
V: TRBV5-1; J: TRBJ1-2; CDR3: CASSLEPVRNYGYTF
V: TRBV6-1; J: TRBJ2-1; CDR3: CASSVSGQVYNEQFF
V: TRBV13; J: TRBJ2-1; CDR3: CASVSYGEQFF
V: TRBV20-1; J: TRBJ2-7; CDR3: CSARRPRSRSSYEQYF
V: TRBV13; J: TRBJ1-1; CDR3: CAAARGQGNTEAFF
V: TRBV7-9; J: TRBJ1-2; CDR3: CASSLSDGANYGYTF
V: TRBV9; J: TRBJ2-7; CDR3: CASSPQMEYEQYF
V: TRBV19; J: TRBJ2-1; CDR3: CASSIRTVTGYNEQFF
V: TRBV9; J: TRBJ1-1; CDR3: CASSATGGYTEAFF
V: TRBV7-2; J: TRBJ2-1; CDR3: CASSPRLAHEQFF
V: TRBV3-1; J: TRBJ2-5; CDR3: CASSQGVRETQYF
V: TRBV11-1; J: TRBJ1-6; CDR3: CASSLEDRGNNSPLHF
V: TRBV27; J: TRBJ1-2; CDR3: CASSAQGASLFGYTF
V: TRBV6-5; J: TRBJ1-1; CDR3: CASSATHGETEAFF
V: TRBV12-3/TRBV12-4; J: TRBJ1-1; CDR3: CASTPWTGLSTEAFF
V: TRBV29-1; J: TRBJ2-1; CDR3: CSVEFLSYNEQFF
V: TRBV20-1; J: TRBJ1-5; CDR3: CSARGVVNQPQHF
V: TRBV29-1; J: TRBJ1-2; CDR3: CSVERGYGYTF
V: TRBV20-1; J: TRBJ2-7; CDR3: CSGTLSTGASYEQYF
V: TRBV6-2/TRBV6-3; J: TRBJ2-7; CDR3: CASSLLLPLLSYEQYF
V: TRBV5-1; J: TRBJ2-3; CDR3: CASSPFGGGDPDTQYF
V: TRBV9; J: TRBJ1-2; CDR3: CASSVVQGASGYTF
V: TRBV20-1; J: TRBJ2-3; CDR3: CSARAASGNTDTQYF
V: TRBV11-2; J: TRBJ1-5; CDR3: CASSLAADTRNQPQHF
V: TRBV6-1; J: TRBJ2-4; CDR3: CASSWGTGDPKNIQYF
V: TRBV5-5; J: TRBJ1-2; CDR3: CASSLGPSMDYGYTF
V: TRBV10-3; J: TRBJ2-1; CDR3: CAIKLGLADDNEQFF
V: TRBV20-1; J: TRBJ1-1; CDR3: CSAMGRGRYTEAFF
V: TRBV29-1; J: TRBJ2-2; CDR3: CSGRENTGELFF
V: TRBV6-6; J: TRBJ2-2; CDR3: CATNLISTGELFF
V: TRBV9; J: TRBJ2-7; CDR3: CASSPTGTSGYEQYF